This T cell receptor beta chain was retrieved from a study of blood T cell repertoires in COVID-19. About the study: The United States, Italy and Spain were the sources of the acute and convalescent COVID-19 samples. PBMCs, B-cell-depleted T cells, or T cells were the source of the cDNA or gDNA that made up the material.

The CDR3 is 15 residues long. Germline CDR1 is SNHLY and CDR2 is FYNNEI. V trimming: 3 bases; J trimming: 6 bases; junction bases outside the gene matches: 9. This clone was observed once. Under the authors' procedure: Nucleated cell counts were estimated from reference gene primer amplification. TCRdb's copy holds only in-frame clones and misses some; the assay was immunoSEQ multiplex PCR. D and trimming come from the DNA, and the V and J calls and clone size come from that table. The table records more than 50,000 clones, 90% to 95% of them present only once. The chain employs TRBV2 and TRBJ1-1, with 8 bases that match TRBD1. The origin of this receptor is a human donor in a cohort sampled during active COVID-19. Sequencing was done on a sample of peripheral blood. The CDR3 loop is CASSEAGTGWPEAFF. The CDR3 nucleotides are TGTGCCAGCAGTGAGGCCGGGACAGGTTGGCCTGAAGCTTTCTTT.